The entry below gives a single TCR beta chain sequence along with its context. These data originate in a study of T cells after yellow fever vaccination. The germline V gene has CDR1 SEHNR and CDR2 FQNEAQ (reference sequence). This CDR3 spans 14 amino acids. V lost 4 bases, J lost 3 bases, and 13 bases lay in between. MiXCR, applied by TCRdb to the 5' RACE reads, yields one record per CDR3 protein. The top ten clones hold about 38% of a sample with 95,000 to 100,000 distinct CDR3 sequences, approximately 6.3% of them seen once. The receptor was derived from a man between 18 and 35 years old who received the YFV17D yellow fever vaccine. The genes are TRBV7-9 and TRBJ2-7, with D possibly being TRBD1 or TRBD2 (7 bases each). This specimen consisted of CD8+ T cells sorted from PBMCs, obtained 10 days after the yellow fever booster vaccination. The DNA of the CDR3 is TGTGCCAGCAGCTCAGGGGGGGGGTACTACGAGCAGTACTTC. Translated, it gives CASSSGGGYYEQYF. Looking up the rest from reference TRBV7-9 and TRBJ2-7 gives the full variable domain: DTGVSQNPRHKITKRGQNVTFRCDPISEHNRLYWYRQTLGQGPEFLTYFQNEAQLEKSRLLSDRFSAERPKGSFSTLEIQRTEQGDSAMYLCASSSGGGYYEQYFGPGTRLTVT.